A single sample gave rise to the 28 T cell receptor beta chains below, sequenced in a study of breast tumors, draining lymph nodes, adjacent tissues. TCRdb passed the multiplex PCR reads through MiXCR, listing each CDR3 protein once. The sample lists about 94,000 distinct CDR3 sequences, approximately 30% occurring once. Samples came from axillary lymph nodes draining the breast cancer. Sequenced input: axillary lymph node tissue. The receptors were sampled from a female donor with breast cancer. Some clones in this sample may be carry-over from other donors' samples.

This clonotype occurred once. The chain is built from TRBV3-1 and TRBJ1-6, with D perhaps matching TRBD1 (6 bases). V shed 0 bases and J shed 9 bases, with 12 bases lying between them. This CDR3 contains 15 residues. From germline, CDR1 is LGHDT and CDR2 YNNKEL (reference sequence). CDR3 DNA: TGTGCCAGCAGCCAAGATTGGGGGGCTGGTTCACCCCTCCACTTT. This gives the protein CASSQDWGAGSPLHF.

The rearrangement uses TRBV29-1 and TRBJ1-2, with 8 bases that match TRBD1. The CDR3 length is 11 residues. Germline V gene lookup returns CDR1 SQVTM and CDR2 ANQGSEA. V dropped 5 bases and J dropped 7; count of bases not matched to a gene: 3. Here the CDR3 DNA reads TGCAGCGTTCGACAGGGGTCTGGCTACACCTTC. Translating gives CSVRQGSGYTF.

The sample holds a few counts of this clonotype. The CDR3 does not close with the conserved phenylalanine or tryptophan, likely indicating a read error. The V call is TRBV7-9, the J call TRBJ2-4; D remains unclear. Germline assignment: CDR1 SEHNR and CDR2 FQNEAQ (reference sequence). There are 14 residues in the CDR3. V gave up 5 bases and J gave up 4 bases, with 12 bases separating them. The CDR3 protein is CASSLIVRKNIQYL. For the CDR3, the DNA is TGTGCCAGCAGCCTAATTGTTAGGAAAAACATTCAGTACCTC.

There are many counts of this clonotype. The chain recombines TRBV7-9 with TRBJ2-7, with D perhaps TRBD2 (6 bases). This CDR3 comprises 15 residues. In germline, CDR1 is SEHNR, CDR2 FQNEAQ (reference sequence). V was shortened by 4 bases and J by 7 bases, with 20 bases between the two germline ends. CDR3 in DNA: TGTGCCAGCAGCTCCGGGGACTCCCCCCCTTGGGAGCAGTACTTC. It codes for CASSSGDSPPWEQYF.

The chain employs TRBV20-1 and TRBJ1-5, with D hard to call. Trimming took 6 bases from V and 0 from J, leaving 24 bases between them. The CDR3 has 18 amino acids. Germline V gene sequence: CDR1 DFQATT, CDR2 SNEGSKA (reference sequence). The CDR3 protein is CSAPFRTELPYSNQPQHF. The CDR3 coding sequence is TGCAGTGCACCATTCAGGACGGAACTCCCCTATAGCAATCAGCCCCAGCATTTT.

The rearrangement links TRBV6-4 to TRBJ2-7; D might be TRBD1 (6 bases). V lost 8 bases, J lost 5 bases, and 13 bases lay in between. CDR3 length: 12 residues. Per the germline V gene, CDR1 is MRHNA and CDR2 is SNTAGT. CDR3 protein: CASVGQFNEQYF. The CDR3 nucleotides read TGTGCCAGCGTAGGACAGTTCAACGAGCAGTACTTC.

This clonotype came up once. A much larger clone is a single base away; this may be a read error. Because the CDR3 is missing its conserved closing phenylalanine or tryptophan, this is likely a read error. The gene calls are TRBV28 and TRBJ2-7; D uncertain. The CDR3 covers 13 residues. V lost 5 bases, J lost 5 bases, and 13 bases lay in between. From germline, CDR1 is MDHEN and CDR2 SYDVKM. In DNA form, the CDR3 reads TGTGCCAGCAGTCCCCACCTAGGGAACGAGCAGTACTCC. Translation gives CASSPHLGNEQYS.

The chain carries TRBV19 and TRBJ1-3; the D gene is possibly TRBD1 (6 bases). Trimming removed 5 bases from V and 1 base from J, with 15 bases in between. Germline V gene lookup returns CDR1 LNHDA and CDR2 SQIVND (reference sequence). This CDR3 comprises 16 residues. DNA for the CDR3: TGTGCCAGTAGTCCGGGACACTCGGCTTCTGGAAACACCATATATTTT. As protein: CASSPGHSASGNTIYF.

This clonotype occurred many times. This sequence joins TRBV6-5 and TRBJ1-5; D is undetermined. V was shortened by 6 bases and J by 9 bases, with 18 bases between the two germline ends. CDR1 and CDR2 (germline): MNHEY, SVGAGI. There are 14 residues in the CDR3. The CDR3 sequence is CASRTRPGVGPQHF. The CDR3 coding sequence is TGTGCCAGCAGGACCAGACCCGGTGTTGGGCCCCAGCATTTT.

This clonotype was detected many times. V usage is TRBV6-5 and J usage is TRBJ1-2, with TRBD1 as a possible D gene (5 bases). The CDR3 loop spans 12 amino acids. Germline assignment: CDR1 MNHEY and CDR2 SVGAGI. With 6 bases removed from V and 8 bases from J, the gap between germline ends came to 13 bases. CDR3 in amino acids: CASSPFGGGYTF. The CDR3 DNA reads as TGTGCCAGCAGCCCCTTTGGGGGGGGCTACACCTTC.

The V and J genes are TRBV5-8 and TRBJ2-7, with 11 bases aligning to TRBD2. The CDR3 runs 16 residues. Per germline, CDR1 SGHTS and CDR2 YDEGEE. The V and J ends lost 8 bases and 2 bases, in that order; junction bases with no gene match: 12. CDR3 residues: CASSLSLAGDPYEQYF. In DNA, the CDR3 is TGTGCCAGTAGCCTTTCACTAGCGGGAGATCCCTACGAGCAGTACTTC.

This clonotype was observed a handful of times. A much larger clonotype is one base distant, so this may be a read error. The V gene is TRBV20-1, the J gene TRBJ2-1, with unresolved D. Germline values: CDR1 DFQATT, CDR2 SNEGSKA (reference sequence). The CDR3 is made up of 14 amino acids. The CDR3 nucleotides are TGCAGTGCGTCCCTCTCAACCTTCTACACTGAGCAGTTCTTC. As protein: CSASLSTFYTEQFF.

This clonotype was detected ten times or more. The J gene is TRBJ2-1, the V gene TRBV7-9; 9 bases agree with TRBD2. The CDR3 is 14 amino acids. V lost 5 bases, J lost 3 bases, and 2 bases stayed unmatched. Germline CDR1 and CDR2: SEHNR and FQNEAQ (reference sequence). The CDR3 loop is CASSRLADYNEQFF. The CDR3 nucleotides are TGTGCCAGCAGCCGACTAGCGGACTACAATGAGCAGTTCTTC.

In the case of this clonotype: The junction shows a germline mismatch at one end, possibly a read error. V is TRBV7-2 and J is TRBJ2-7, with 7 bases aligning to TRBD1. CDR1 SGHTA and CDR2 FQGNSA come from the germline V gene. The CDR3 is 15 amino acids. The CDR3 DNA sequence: TGTGCCAGCAGCTCCGGACAGGTCCTATTTCGCGAGCAGCGCTTC. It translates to CASSSGQVLFREQRF.

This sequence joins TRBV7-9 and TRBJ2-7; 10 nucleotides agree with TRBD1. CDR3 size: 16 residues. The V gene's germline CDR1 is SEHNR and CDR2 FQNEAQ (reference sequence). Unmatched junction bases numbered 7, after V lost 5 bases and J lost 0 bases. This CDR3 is CASSVSGTGDSYEQYF. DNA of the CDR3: TGTGCCAGCAGCGTCTCCGGGACAGGGGACTCCTACGAGCAGTACTTC.

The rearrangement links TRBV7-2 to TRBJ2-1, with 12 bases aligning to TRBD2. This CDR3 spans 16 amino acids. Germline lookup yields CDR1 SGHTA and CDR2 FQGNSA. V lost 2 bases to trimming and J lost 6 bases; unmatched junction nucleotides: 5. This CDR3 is CASSLSRTSGINEQFF. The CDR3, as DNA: TGTGCCAGCAGCTTATCCCGGACTAGCGGGATCAATGAGCAGTTCTTC.

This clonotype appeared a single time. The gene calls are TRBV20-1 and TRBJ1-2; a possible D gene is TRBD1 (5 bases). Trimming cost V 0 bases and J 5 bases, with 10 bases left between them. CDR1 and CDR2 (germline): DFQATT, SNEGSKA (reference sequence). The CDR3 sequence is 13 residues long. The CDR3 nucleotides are TGCAGTGCTAGAGATCCAAGGGGTTATGGCTACACCTTC. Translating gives CSARDPRGYGYTF.

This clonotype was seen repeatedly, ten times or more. CDR3 region: CASSGTVGVGEQYF. CDR3 in DNA: TGTGCCAGCAGCGGGACAGTCGGTGTTGGCGAGCAGTACTTC. The V gene is TRBV11-3, the J gene TRBJ2-7, with 7 bases fitting TRBD1. V was pared by 5 bases and J by 6 bases, with 10 bases of the junction left unmatched. The CDR3 length is 14 residues. CDR1 and CDR2 from the germline V gene are SGHNT and YENEEA.

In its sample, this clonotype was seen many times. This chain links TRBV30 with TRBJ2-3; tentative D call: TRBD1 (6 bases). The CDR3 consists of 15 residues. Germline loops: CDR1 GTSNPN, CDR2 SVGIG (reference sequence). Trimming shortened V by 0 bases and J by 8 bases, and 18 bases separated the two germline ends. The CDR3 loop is CAWSVGGQLQPTQYF. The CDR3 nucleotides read TGTGCCTGGAGTGTAGGCGGACAGCTACAACCTACGCAGTATTTT.

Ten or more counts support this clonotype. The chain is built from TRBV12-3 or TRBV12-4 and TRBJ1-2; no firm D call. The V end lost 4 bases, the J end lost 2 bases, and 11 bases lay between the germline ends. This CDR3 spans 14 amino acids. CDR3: CASSSGVPNYGYTF. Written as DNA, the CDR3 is TGTGCCAGCAGTTCCGGGGTCCCAAACTATGGCTACACCTTC.

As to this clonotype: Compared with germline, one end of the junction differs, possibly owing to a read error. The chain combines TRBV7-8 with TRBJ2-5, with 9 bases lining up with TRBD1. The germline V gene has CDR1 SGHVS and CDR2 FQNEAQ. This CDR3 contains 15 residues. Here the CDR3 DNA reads TGTGCCAGCAGCTTATTACAGGGGGCGAGGTGCGAGCAGCACTTC. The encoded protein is CASSLLQGARCEQHF.

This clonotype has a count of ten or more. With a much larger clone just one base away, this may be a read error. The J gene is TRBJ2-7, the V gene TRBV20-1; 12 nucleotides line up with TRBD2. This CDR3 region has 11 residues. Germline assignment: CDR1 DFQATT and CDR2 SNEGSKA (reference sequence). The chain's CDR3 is CSAKTSGSSPF. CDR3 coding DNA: TGCAGTGCCAAGACTAGCGGGAGCTCCCCCTTC.

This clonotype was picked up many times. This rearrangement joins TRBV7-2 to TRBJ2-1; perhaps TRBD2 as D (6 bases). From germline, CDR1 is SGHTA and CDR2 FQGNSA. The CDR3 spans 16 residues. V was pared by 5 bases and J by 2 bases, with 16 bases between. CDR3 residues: CASSPGAGQAYNEQFF. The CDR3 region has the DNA TGTGCCAGCAGCCCGGGTGCGGGGCAGGCCTACAATGAGCAGTTCTTC.

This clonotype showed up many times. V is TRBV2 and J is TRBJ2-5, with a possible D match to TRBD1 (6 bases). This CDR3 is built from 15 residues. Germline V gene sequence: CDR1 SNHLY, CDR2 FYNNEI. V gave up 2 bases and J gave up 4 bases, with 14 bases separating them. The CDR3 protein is CASSELGGGLETQYF. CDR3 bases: TGTGCCAGCAGTGAATTGGGTGGGGGCCTAGAGACCCAGTACTTC. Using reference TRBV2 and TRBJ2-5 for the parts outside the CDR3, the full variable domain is EPEVTQTPSHQVTQMGQEVILRCVPISNHLYFYWYRQILGQKVEFLVSFYNNEISEKSEIFDDQFSVERPDGSNFTLKIRSTKLEDSAMYFCASSELGGGLETQYFGPGTRLLVL.

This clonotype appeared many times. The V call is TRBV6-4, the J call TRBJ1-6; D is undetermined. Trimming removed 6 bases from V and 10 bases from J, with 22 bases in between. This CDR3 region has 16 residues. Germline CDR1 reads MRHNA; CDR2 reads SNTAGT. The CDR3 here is CASSLLPLEEGSPLHF. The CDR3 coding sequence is TGTGCCAGCAGCTTACTCCCCCTCGAGGAGGGCTCACCCCTCCACTTT.

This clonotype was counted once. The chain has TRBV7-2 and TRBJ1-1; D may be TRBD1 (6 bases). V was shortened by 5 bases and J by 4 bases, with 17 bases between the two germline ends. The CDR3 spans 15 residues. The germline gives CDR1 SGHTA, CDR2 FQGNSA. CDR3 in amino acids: CASSLKGGPLTEAFF. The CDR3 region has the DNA TGTGCCAGCAGCCTCAAGGGGGGGCCTCTCACTGAAGCTTTCTTT.

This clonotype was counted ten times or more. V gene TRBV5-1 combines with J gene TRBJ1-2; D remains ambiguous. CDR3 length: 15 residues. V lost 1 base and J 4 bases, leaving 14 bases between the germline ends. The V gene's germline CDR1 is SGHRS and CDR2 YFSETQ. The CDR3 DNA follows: TGCGCCAGCAGCTTGATCCCCCGGGAGGGCTATGGCTACACCTTC. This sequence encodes CASSLIPREGYGYTF.

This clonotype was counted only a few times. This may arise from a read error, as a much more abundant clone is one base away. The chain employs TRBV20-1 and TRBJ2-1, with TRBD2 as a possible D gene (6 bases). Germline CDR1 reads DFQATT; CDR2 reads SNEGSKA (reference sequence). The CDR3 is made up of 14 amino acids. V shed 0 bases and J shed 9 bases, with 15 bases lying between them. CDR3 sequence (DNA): TGCAGTGCTAGAGATTCGGGGAGGCTGGCTGAGCAGTTCTTC. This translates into CSARDSGRLAEQFF.